This TCR beta chain is drawn from a study of blood T cell repertoires in COVID-19 (dated by TCRdb to 2020 to 2021). In the study overall: The collaborator samples originated in the United States, Italy and Spain and spanned the acute and convalescent phases of COVID-19. The material from the prospective study consisted of cDNA or gDNA derived from T cells, B-cell-depleted T cells, or PBMCs. Subjects who had been exposed to COVID-19, were actively infected with it, or had recovered from it provided the deeply sampled blood TCRbeta repertoires that made up the dataset. The repertoires were released in a freely available public database meant as a resource for research on the immune response to SARS-CoV-2. The samples were drawn from two sources: the first 160 participants of the ongoing ImmuneRACE study, and approximately 1,300 subjects contributed by 6 global collaborators. Nearly every sample came with metadata listing a de-identified subject ID, COVID-19 status, age in years and sex. Where available, HLA class I and class II types were obtained from metadata supplied by the sample provider rather than from assay-based typing.

In Seattle, one collaborating source enrolled patients while the infection was active and tracked those patients longitudinally over the course of disease. The collaborating institutions used their own protocols to collect whole blood in K2EDTA tubes. Collaborator samples were shipped for TCRbeta analysis as frozen whole blood, isolated PBMCs, or DNA extracted from either sample type. Note on this clone: It lacks a known antigen. No base-level quality is on record; no much larger clone is a single base apart.

TCRbeta CDR3 regions were amplified from genomic DNA by means of the immunoSEQ Assay, a bias-controlled multiplex PCR. The authors processed their data as follows. The number of nucleated cells in each sample was estimated by amplification of reference gene primers within the assay. To quantify the absolute abundance of each unique TCRbeta CDR3 rearrangement, sequence reads were collapsed and filtered. Productive Simpson clonality was computed per sample as the square root of Simpson's diversity index over productive rearrangements. Entries here come from immuneACCESS through TCRdb and include only in-frame sequences with V and J called. Some clones fail to appear in such tables; in the studies checked, an unresolved V gene covers under half of the shortfall, and the cause of the remainder is unknown. That table is the source of V, J and clone size, and D and trimming were worked out from the DNA. Here the sample has hundreds of thousands of clones; roughly 92% occur a single time. The ten largest clones add up to 0.7% to 0.85% of the sample.

General conclusions and limits of the study: The amount of clinical and demographic metadata varied by source and participant and was provided uncurated.

The germline V gene (reference sequence) sets CDR1 to GTSNPN and CDR2 to SVGIG. The CDR3 starts with the cysteine, ends with the phenylalanine, and has 15 residues. Only the CDR3 part of the read is kept: 45 bases, read in frame from the first base. Trimming takes 7 bases off V and 7 bases off J; junction bases not matched to a gene: 7. Sequencing was done on a sample of peripheral blood. The receptor was derived from a man between 60 and 75 years old with COVID-19, enrolled during active disease. Recombination joined TRBV30 with TRBJ2-4; 16 middle bases align to TRBD2. Here is the DNA: TGTGCCTTCCGCCCGGGACTAGCGGGGGGGAACATTCAGTACTTC. The encoded protein is CAFRPGLAGGNIQYF.